One sample yielded the 2 T cell receptor beta chains listed below, sequenced in a study of T cell changes during pregnancy in multiple sclerosis (dated by TCRdb to the late 2010s). The library was produced with the immunoSEQ multiplex PCR assay. Imported from immuneACCESS, the table was reduced by TCRdb to in-frame sequences with V and J called. These copies leave out some clones; in studies compared against another copy, an unresolved V gene accounts for under half, and the cause of the remainder is not known. For this sample there are about 40,000 clones; around 94% appear just once. The ten biggest clones cover about 1.8% of the sample. Sequencing was performed on peripheral blood, taken in the third trimester of pregnancy. The receptors stem from a female donor with multiple sclerosis, enrolled in a pregnancy study.

The chain combines TRBV7-2 with TRBJ2-2; a possible D gene is TRBD1 (5 bases). Trimming shortened V by 6 bases and J by 2 bases, and 10 bases separated the two germline ends. CDR3 length equals 14 residues. CDR1 is SGHTA, CDR2 FQGNSA, per germline. CDR3 sequence: CASRIDSNTGELFF. Here the CDR3 DNA reads TGTGCCAGCAGAATAGACAGTAACACCGGGGAGCTGTTTTTT.

This chain connects TRBV10-3 to TRBJ2-5; 7 nucleotides agree with TRBD1. Losses at the gene ends were 11 bases for V and 4 bases for J; bases not matched to a gene: 4. The CDR3 extends over 11 amino acids. CDR1 and CDR2 (germline): ENHRY, SYGVKD. The CDR3 here is CAVGQRETQYF. In nucleotides, the CDR3 is TGTGCCGTGGGACAGAGAGAGACCCAGTACTTC.